This TCR beta chain was sequenced during a study of tumor T cells in aggressive B-cell lymphoma. This clone was observed a few times. V lost 8 bases and J lost 1, with 11 bases in between. This CDR3 spans 14 amino acids. Germline values: CDR1 MNHEY, CDR2 SMNVEV (reference sequence). The protocol was immunoSEQ multiplex PCR, while the TCRdb copy is restricted to in-frame clones and leaves out a portion. The sample yields 8,400 or so clones, about 83% seen once. This clonotype was obtained from an adult with diffuse large B cell lymphoma. The J gene is TRBJ2-2, the V gene TRBV27, with TRBD1 as a possible D gene (5 bases). The sample was tumor tissue. Here the CDR3 reads CASLDILNTGELFF. CDR3 nucleotide sequence: TGTGCCAGCCTGGACATCCTGAACACCGGGGAGCTGTTTTTT.